A selection of T cell receptor beta chains follows, all from one sample in a study of vaccination effects on CD4 cells after COVID-19. Their recognized antigens are unknown. Sequencing was performed with immunoSEQ multiplex PCR; in TCRdb, only in-frame clones are kept and a portion is missing. The table has more than 60,000 clones, approximately 78% seen once. The specimen comprised CD4+ T cells from PBMCs cultured without peptide, sampled before COVID-19 vaccination. The source of these receptors is a human donor who had a prior SARS-CoV-2 infection. Both conserved end residues are part of each CDR3. D genes are given only for firm matches. Size is stated for part of the rows, as once, few or many counts, or as a class when the clone is expanded.

j_call | d_call | clone_size | cdr3_length | v_call | cdr3_nt | cdr3_aa
TRBJ2-1 | - | - | 12 | TRBV30 | TGTGCCTGGAACGGGACTCCTAATGAGCAGTTCTTC | CAWNGTPNEQFF
TRBJ2-2 | - | - | 15 | TRBV30 | TGTGCCTGGACGACGTTATCGGGGTGGTCCGGGGAGCTGTTTTTT | CAWTTLSGWSGELFF
TRBJ2-3 | - | - | 16 | TRBV11-3 | TGTGCCAGCAGCAGGACCGGAGGCGGACGCCCAGATACGCAGTATTTT | CASSRTGGGRPDTQYF
TRBJ1-2 | - | - | 12 | TRBV2 | TGTGCCAGCAGTGACAGGAACTATGGCTACACCTTC | CASSDRNYGYTF
TRBJ2-1 | - | once | 16 | TRBV24-1 | TGTGCCACCAGTGATATCAGGGGAAGCTCCTACAATGAGCAGTTCTTC | CATSDIRGSSYNEQFF
TRBJ1-6 | - | - | 16 | TRBV5-4 | TGTGCCAGCAGCGGACAAGGGAGTGGCTCTAATTCACCCCTCCACTTT | CASSGQGSGSNSPLHF
TRBJ2-3 | - | - | 15 | TRBV24-1 | TGTGCCACCAGTGATGCGTCGGGGGGACAGAAGTTTCAGTATTTT | CATSDASGGQKFQYF
TRBJ2-7 | - | few | 15 | TRBV11-2 | TGTGCCAGCAGCTTAGCTCTCCCGGCGCCCTACGAGCAGTACTTC | CASSLALPAPYEQYF
TRBJ2-5 | TRBD2 | - | 19 | TRBV6-2/TRBV6-3 | TGTGCCAGCAGTTACAATTTGGCTAGCGGGGGGGCCGATCAAGAGACCCAGTACTTC | CASSYNLASGGADQETQYF
TRBJ2-3 | TRBD2 | - | 14 | TRBV19 | TGTGCCAGTAGTTGGTCGGGGGGAACGGGTACGCAGTATTTT | CASSWSGGTGTQYF
TRBJ2-5 | - | - | 16 | TRBV5-5 | TGTGCCAGCAGCGTAGACGGGGAGGTTAGGAGGGAGACCCAGTACTTC | CASSVDGEVRRETQYF
TRBJ2-3 | - | - | 12 | TRBV11-3 | TGTGCCAGCAGCTTAGATGTCGGGTCGAGGTATTTT | CASSLDVGSRYF
TRBJ2-7 | - | - | 15 | TRBV5-1 | TGCGCCAGCAGCTTGGCCTCCAGGGTCTCCTACGAGCAGTACTTC | CASSLASRVSYEQYF
TRBJ1-1 | - | - | 14 | TRBV5-1 | TGCTCAAGCCTCGAGGGGTCCCGGGACACTGAAGCTTTCTTT | CSSLEGSRDTEAFF
TRBJ1-4 | - | - | 13 | TRBV2 | TGTGCCAGTTGCCTAGAGGCTAGAGAGAAACTGTTTTTT | CASCLEAREKLFF
TRBJ1-5 | - | - | 15 | TRBV19 | TGTGCCAGTCATTGGGATCCAGGGCCCAATCAGCCCCAGCATTTT | CASHWDPGPNQPQHF
TRBJ1-6 | - | few | 18 | TRBV18 | TGTGCCAGCTCACTCGCTCCGCCGACCTCTACCAACCCATCACCCCTCCACTTT | CASSLAPPTSTNPSPLHF
TRBJ2-3 | TRBD2 | - | 15 | TRBV11-1 | TGTGCCAGCAACCCTTCTAGCGGAGGCACAGATACGCAGTATTTT | CASNPSSGGTDTQYF
TRBJ2-4 | - | medium-sized | 13 | TRBV5-4 | TGTGCCAGCAGCTTGAACAGGGAGGACATTCAGTACTTC | CASSLNREDIQYF
TRBJ2-5 | TRBD2 | - | 16 | TRBV6-5 | TGTGCCAGCAGTTACAACATAGCGGGGGGGCGAGAGACCCAGTACTTC | CASSYNIAGGRETQYF